The 17 T cell receptor beta chains listed next were all sequenced from one sample in a study of STAT5B mutations in CD4+ large granular lymphocyte leukemia. Produced via immunoSEQ multiplex PCR; TCRdb's table is partial and in-frame only. Of 3,000 to 4,500 clones in the sample, about 85% were seen once. Sequenced material: CD4+ T cells from blood buffy coats. The origin of the receptors is a human donor in good health.

V usage is TRBV27 and J usage is TRBJ2-5; maybe TRBD2 (6 bases). Per the germline V gene, CDR1 is MNHEY and CDR2 is SMNVEV (reference sequence). The germline V and J ends were trimmed by 2 bases and 0 bases, with 16 bases remaining between them. The CDR3 sequence is 17 residues long. CDR3 sequence: CASSLHPPSEHQETQYF. CDR3 nucleotide sequence: TGTGCCAGCAGTTTACATCCCCCTAGCGAGCACCAAGAGACCCAGTACTTC.

The V and J genes are TRBV19 and TRBJ2-3, with D hard to call. CDR3 length equals 15 residues. CDR1 is LNHDA and CDR2 is SQIVND in the germline V gene (reference sequence). The V end was cut by 6 bases, the J end by 5 bases, with 18 bases between. The CDR3 here is CASRQWAEAQDTQYF. CDR3 nucleotide sequence: TGTGCCAGTAGGCAGTGGGCCGAGGCACAAGATACGCAGTATTTT.

This sequence joins TRBV7-6 and TRBJ2-7; D is perhaps TRBD2 (6 bases). V lost 1 base and J 3 bases, leaving 13 bases between the germline ends. In germline, CDR1 is SGHVS, CDR2 FNYEAQ. This CDR3 has 15 amino acids. The CDR3 region is CASSLGLGGVYEQYF. CDR3 nucleotides: TGTGCCAGCAGCTTAGGTCTGGGGGGAGTCTACGAGCAGTACTTC.

The CDR3 coding sequence is TGTGCCAGCAGCTTGGTCCCAGATGAAAACATTCAGTACTTC. Its protein product is CASSLVPDENIQYF. The chain carries TRBV5-6 and TRBJ2-4; D gene ambiguous. Germline V CDR1 and CDR2: SGHDT, YYEEEE. The length of the CDR3 is 14 residues. Trimming shortened V by 0 bases and J by 5 bases, and 9 bases separated the two germline ends.

This clone has a single count. V and J are TRBV19 and TRBJ2-2, with D perhaps matching TRBD2 (6 bases). The CDR3 contains 16 residues. Germline V gives CDR1 LNHDA, CDR2 SQIVND (reference sequence). Trimming stripped 1 base from V and 7 bases from J, with 16 bases between. The CDR3 sequence is CASSIGARRAGGELFF. CDR3 coding DNA: TGTGCCAGTAGTATAGGGGCCAGGAGGGCTGGCGGGGAGCTGTTTTTT.

The J gene is TRBJ2-1, the V gene TRBV19; D perhaps matches TRBD1 (5 bases). The germline gives CDR1 LNHDA, CDR2 SQIVND (reference sequence). The V gene lost 0 bases and the J gene lost 3 bases, with 9 bases spanning the gap. The CDR3 runs 15 residues. The CDR3 DNA reads TGTGCCAGTAGTATAGAAGGGGTCTTCTACAATGAGCAGTTCTTC. It specifies CASSIEGVFYNEQFF.

A few counts support this clone. The J gene is TRBJ1-1, the V gene TRBV7-9, with a tentative D call TRBD1 (5 bases). The V and J ends lost 5 bases and 2 bases respectively, with 6 bases between them. The CDR3 contains 12 residues. The germline gives CDR1 SEHNR, CDR2 FQNEAQ (reference sequence). The CDR3 here is CASSDSNTEAFF. CDR3 nucleotide sequence: TGTGCCAGCAGCGACAGTAACACTGAAGCTTTCTTT.

The rearrangement joins TRBV19 to TRBJ2-5, with 12 bases that match TRBD1. The end of the DNA fits TRBJ2-7 better, so the J call may be wrong. Germline-derived CDR1 and CDR2 are LNHDA and SQIVND (reference sequence). The CDR3 has 16 residues. Written as DNA, the CDR3 is TGTGCCAGTAGTCCCGCCGGGACAGGGGGCGCATACGAGCAGTACTTC. This gives the protein CASSPAGTGGAYEQYF.

This clone showed up just once. The chain has TRBV7-8 and TRBJ2-3; D uncertain. Germline CDR1 SGHVS, CDR2 FQNEAQ. The CDR3 totals 13 residues. Trimming pared 5 bases from V and 5 bases from J, leaving 11 bases between. The CDR3 region has the DNA TGTGCCAGCAGCAACCCCCTTGGAGATACGCAGTATTTT. This gives the protein CASSNPLGDTQYF.

The chain links TRBV30 to TRBJ2-5; 8 nucleotides match TRBD2. The length of the CDR3 is 16 residues. J gave up 2 bases and V 0 bases, and 8 bases lay outside the gene matches. From germline, CDR1 is GTSNPN and CDR2 SVGIG (reference sequence). The CDR3 loop reads CAWSVPSGSRQETQYF. The CDR3 region has the DNA TGTGCCTGGAGTGTACCAAGCGGGAGTCGGCAAGAGACCCAGTACTTC. Using reference TRBV30 and TRBJ2-5 for the parts outside the CDR3, the full variable domain is SQTIHQWPATLVQPVGSPLSLECTVEGTSNPNLYWYRQAAGRGLQLLFYSVGIGQISSEVPQNLSASRPQDRQFILSSKKLLLSDSGFYLCAWSVPSGSRQETQYFGPGTRLLVL.

The rearrangement uses TRBV27 and TRBJ2-7; a weak D match, TRBD2 (6 bases). The germline gives CDR1 MNHEY, CDR2 SMNVEV (reference sequence). This CDR3 contains 14 residues. The V end lost 9 bases, the J end lost 3 bases, and 18 bases lay between the germline ends. As DNA, the CDR3 is TGTGCCAGGAGAATCGGGACGGGAGTCTACGAGCAGTACTTC. Encoded protein: CARRIGTGVYEQYF.

CDR3 in DNA: TGTGCCAGCAGCCCAGGAGATACGCAGTATTTT. Residues: CASSPGDTQYF. The chain couples TRBV11-3 to TRBJ2-3; no definite D call. CDR3 size: 11 residues. CDR1 is SGHNT, CDR2 YENEEA, per germline. Trimming removed 5 bases from V and 5 bases from J, with 5 bases in between.

CDR3: CASSIDTGANQPQHF. In nucleotides, the CDR3 is TGTGCCAGTAGTATAGATACAGGGGCCAATCAGCCCCAGCATTTT. The chain is built from TRBV19 and TRBJ1-5, with TRBD1 matching over 7 bases. Germline V gene sequence: CDR1 LNHDA, CDR2 SQIVND (reference sequence). The CDR3 contains 15 residues. With 0 bases clipped from V and 3 bases from J, the junction kept 2 bases outside the gene matches. Combining the CDR3 with reference TRBV19 and TRBJ1-5 gives the whole variable domain DGGITQSPKYLFRKEGQNVTLSCEQNLNHDAMYWYRQDPGQGLRLIYYSQIVNDFQKGDIAEGYSVSREKKESFPLTVTSAQKNPTAFYLCASSIDTGANQPQHFGDGTRLSIL.

The rearrangement links TRBV9 to TRBJ1-1; no clear D gene. Trimming shortened V by 0 bases and J by 3 bases, and 12 bases separated the two germline ends. Germline V gives CDR1 SGDLS, CDR2 YYNGEE. CDR3 length: 15 residues. CDR3 nucleotides: TGTGCCAGCAGCGTAGAAGAGGGTCTGTACACTGAAGCTTTCTTT. Its protein product is CASSVEEGLYTEAFF.

The chain has TRBV27 and TRBJ2-2; tentatively, D is TRBD1 or TRBD2 (5 bases each). CDR1 is MNHEY and CDR2 is SMNVEV in the germline V gene (reference sequence). V was clipped by 1 base and J by 6 bases, with 9 bases between them. The CDR3 contains 14 residues. The CDR3 nucleotides read TGTGCCAGCAGTTTATGGGGGAAGGCCGGGGAGCTGTTTTTT. Its protein is CASSLWGKAGELFF.

The chain carries TRBV6-5 and TRBJ2-1, with 13 bases fitting TRBD2. Germline assignment: CDR1 MNHEY and CDR2 SVGAGI. V trimming: 6 bases; J trimming: 8 bases; junction bases outside the gene matches: 7. CDR3 length: 15 amino acids. CDR3 sequence (DNA): TGTGCCAGCAGCTCACTAGCGGGAGGGCCCCATGAGCAGTTCTTC. Encoded protein: CASSSLAGGPHEQFF.

V gene TRBV4-1 combines with J gene TRBJ2-7; the D call may be TRBD1 or TRBD2 (5 bases each). The CDR3 sequence is 14 residues long. Germline-derived CDR1 and CDR2 are MGHRA and YSYEKL. Deletions cut 4 bases from V and 1 base from J, with 11 bases between. The CDR3 region has the DNA TGCGCCAGCAGCCTAGGGACGGGATCCTACGAGCAGTACTTC. Amino acid sequence: CASSLGTGSYEQYF.